Below, 29 T cell receptor beta chains from the same sample are listed, as sequenced in a study of human T cells and chemical hapten exposure. Time point: patch test 2, 6 weeks after DPC sensitization. The treatment here: therapeutic diphenylcyclopropenone sensitization with weekly scalp DPC. TCRdb reprocessed the RACE reads via MiXCR and lists one record per CDR3 protein. The sample has about 100,000 distinct CDR3 sequences; 10% to 12% are singletons. Specimen: whole blood, collected in connection with sensitization to the hapten diphenylcyclopropenone (DPC). Receptors were obtained from a woman between 35 and 50 years old with alopecia areata. Some clones in this sample may be carry-over from other donors' samples.

The gene calls are TRBV6-5 and TRBJ1-2, with TRBD1 matching over 10 bases. V shed 4 bases and J 8 bases; nucleotides not matched to a gene: 4. Germline CDR1 MNHEY, CDR2 SVGAGI. The CDR3 is made up of 13 amino acids. The CDR3 region is CASSWDRGVGYTF. The CDR3 DNA reads TGTGCCAGCAGTTGGGACAGGGGAGTAGGCTACACCTTC.

This clonotype was found a few times. The J gene is TRBJ2-5, the V gene TRBV19; unclear D gene. The CDR3 runs 14 residues. Germline V gives CDR1 LNHDA, CDR2 SQIVND (reference sequence). V shed 7 bases and J shed 5 bases, with 17 bases lying between them. The CDR3 DNA follows: TGTGCCAGTAAGGTACAGTCTTCGTCGGAGACCCAGTACTTC. Translating it yields CASKVQSSSETQYF.

This clonotype was observed a few times. CDR3 loop: CASSFLTFWEQYF. As DNA, the CDR3 is TGTGCCAGCAGCTTTCTTACATTTTGGGAGCAGTACTTC. The chain combines TRBV14 with TRBJ2-7; D ambiguous. There are 13 residues in the CDR3. V lost 5 bases and J 7 bases, leaving 15 bases between the germline ends. CDR1 is SGHDN and CDR2 is FVKESK in the germline V gene. The variable domain in full, completed from reference TRBV14 and TRBJ2-7, reads EAGVTQFPSHSVIEKGQTVTLRCDPISGHDNLYWYRRVMGKEIKFLLHFVKESKQDESGMPNNRFLAERTGGTYSTLKVQPAELEDSGVYFCASSFLTFWEQYFGPGTRLTVT.

CDR3 region: CASSEGAGEAFF. The CDR3 DNA is TGCGCCAGCAGTGAGGGGGCCGGTGAAGCTTTCTTT. The chain employs TRBV10-2 and TRBJ1-1; perhaps TRBD1 as D (5 bases). CDR3 length equals 12 residues. Trimming removed 2 bases from V and 7 bases from J, with 8 bases in between. The germline V gene encodes CDR1 WSHSY and CDR2 SAAADI.

This clonotype was recorded many times. This rearrangement joins TRBV9 to TRBJ1-5; D possibly corresponds to TRBD1 (6 bases). The V end lost 2 bases, the J end lost 2 bases, and 11 bases lay between the germline ends. The CDR3 covers 15 residues. Germline V lookup: CDR1 SGDLS, CDR2 YYNGEE. CDR3 in amino acids: CASSVGGQGNQPQHF. CDR3 DNA: TGTGCCAGCAGCGTCGGGGGGCAGGGCAATCAGCCCCAGCATTTT.

The chain uses TRBV28 and TRBJ1-1, with TRBD1 matching 9 bases. This CDR3 contains 12 residues. The germline CDR1 and CDR2 sequences are MDHEN and SYDVKM. Trimming took 5 bases from V and 10 from J; bases not matched to a gene: 5. The CDR3 sequence is CASSTGGSVAFF. The CDR3 DNA sequence: TGTGCCAGCAGTACAGGGGGCTCTGTAGCTTTCTTT.

This clonotype was counted many times. The V call is TRBV7-3, the J call TRBJ1-1; tentatively, D is TRBD1 (6 bases). CDR1 and CDR2 from the germline V gene are SGHTA and FQGTGA. The germline V and J ends were trimmed by 2 bases and 6 bases, with 13 bases remaining between them. CDR3 length: 14 residues. CDR3 coding DNA: TGTGCCAGCAGCTTATCCGGGGGCCCCGCTGAAGCTTTCTTT. This gives the protein CASSLSGGPAEAFF. Full variable domain (missing parts from reference TRBV7-3 and TRBJ1-1): GAGVSQTPSNKVTEKGKYVELRCDPISGHTALYWYRQSLGQGPEFLIYFQGTGAADDSGLPNDRFFAVRPEGSVSTLKIQRTERGDSAVYLCASSLSGGPAEAFFGQGTRLTVV.

The chain recombines TRBV6-5 with TRBJ1-2; 8 bases agree with TRBD1. The J segment lost 5 bases and the V segment lost 6 bases, leaving 11 bases of the junction unmatched. Germline assignment: CDR1 MNHEY and CDR2 SVGAGI. The CDR3 is made up of 15 amino acids. This CDR3 reads CASSDSGGASYGYTF. The CDR3 nucleotides read TGTGCCAGCAGCGACTCAGGGGGCGCAAGTTATGGCTACACCTTC.

V usage is TRBV5-1 and J usage is TRBJ1-1; D is undetermined. Germline V CDR1 and CDR2: SGHRS, YFSETQ. CDR3 length: 12 amino acids. V lost 0 bases and J 7 bases, leaving 7 bases between the germline ends. The CDR3 loop reads CASSLGSDEAFF. The CDR3, as DNA: TGCGCCAGCAGCTTGGGCTCCGATGAAGCTTTCTTT.

This clonotype turned up a few times. V is TRBV6-6 and J is TRBJ2-3; 12 bases fit TRBD1. Germline loops: CDR1 MNHNY, CDR2 SVGAGI (reference sequence). V was clipped by 2 bases and J by 6 bases; unmatched bases: 6. This CDR3 has 16 residues. The CDR3 spells CASSYQGQGARDTQYF. The CDR3 DNA follows: TGTGCCAGCAGTTACCAGGGACAGGGGGCGAGGGATACGCAGTATTTT.

The V and J genes are TRBV10-3 and TRBJ2-1; perhaps TRBD2 as D (5 bases). This CDR3 region has 14 residues. Germline CDR1 is ENHRY and CDR2 is SYGVKD. Deletions cut 0 bases from V and 6 bases from J, with 9 bases between. CDR3 region: CAISESPSRNEQFF. CDR3 bases: TGTGCCATCAGTGAGTCCCCTAGCCGCAATGAGCAGTTCTTC.

The rearrangement uses TRBV2 and TRBJ2-1; tentatively, D is TRBD2 (5 bases). The CDR3 spans 10 residues. With 10 bases removed from V and 9 bases from J, the gap between germline ends came to 10 bases. CDR1 SNHLY and CDR2 FYNNEI come from the germline V gene. CDR3 region: CATSAGEQFF. The CDR3 region has the DNA TGTGCCACCAGCGCGGGTGAGCAGTTCTTC.

The rearrangement joins TRBV7-2 to TRBJ1-1; 7 bases fit TRBD1. The CDR3 spans 11 residues. V was pared by 5 bases and J by 7 bases, with 1 base of the junction left unmatched. CDR1 and CDR2 from the germline V gene are SGHTA and FQGNSA. CDR3 in amino acids: CASSRQGEAFF. Here the CDR3 DNA reads TGTGCCAGCAGCCGACAGGGTGAAGCTTTCTTT.

The sample holds a few counts of this clonotype. The chain employs TRBV6-1 and TRBJ2-1; TRBD1 matches at 9 bases. V lost 6 bases to trimming and J lost 0 bases; unmatched junction nucleotides: 6. CDR3 size: 16 residues. Germline lookup yields CDR1 MNHNS and CDR2 SASEGT. CDR3 in DNA: TGTGCCAGCAGCGGACAGGGGCCCGACTCCTACAATGAGCAGTTCTTC. As protein: CASSGQGPDSYNEQFF.

This clonotype was observed a few times. The chain recombines TRBV6-1 with TRBJ2-7; D may be TRBD2 (5 bases). The CDR3 consists of 16 residues. V dropped 2 bases and J dropped 3 bases, with 17 bases sitting between them. Germline V lookup: CDR1 MNHNS, CDR2 SASEGT. The CDR3 here is CASSEPPHGIGYEQYF. DNA of the CDR3: TGTGCCAGCAGTGAACCCCCCCACGGGATCGGCTACGAGCAGTACTTC.

This clonotype was detected many times. Its ends do not fully match the called genes, so a read error is possible. The DNA for the CDR3 is TGCGCCACCAGCAGAGCTCTTGACACAATTAGCAATCAGCCCCAGCATTTT. It encodes CATSRALDTISNQPQHF. The genes are TRBV15 and TRBJ1-5; D gene unclear. The CDR3 length is 17 residues. Looked up from germline, CDR1 is LNHNV and CDR2 is YYDKDF (reference sequence).

In its sample, this clonotype was seen a few times. The chain employs TRBV7-3 and TRBJ2-2; tentative D call: TRBD1 (7 bases). Trimming removed 6 bases from V and 6 bases from J, with 14 bases in between. CDR3 length: 14 residues. CDR1 is SGHTA, CDR2 FQGTGA, per germline. As DNA, the CDR3 is TGTGCCAGCAGGGAGGGGGCCCGGTCCGGGGAGCTGTTTTTT. It codes for CASREGARSGELFF.

This clonotype was detected only a few times. The chain links TRBV28 to TRBJ1-1, with D possibly being TRBD1 (6 bases). Germline CDR1 is MDHEN and CDR2 is SYDVKM. V lost 5 bases and J 7 bases, leaving 11 bases between the germline ends. The CDR3 has 12 residues. CDR3 DNA sequence: TGTGCCAGCAGTGGACAGCCCTTTGAAGCTTTCTTT. It specifies CASSGQPFEAFF.

This clonotype has at least ten counts. V is TRBV10-1 and J is TRBJ2-2; tentative D call: TRBD2 (5 bases). V lost 6 bases and J 6 bases, leaving 8 bases between the germline ends. The CDR3 sequence is 12 residues long. Germline V CDR1 and CDR2: WNHNN, SYGVQD (reference sequence). CDR3 DNA: TGCGCCAGCAGCGGGGAAGCCGGGGAGCTGTTTTTT. It specifies CASSGEAGELFF.

This clonotype was seen repeatedly, ten times or more. The V gene is TRBV7-2, the J gene TRBJ1-5, with 7 bases identical to TRBD1. CDR1 is SGHTA, CDR2 FQGNSA, per germline. The V gene end was trimmed by 5 bases and the J gene end by 3 bases; junction bases not matched to a gene: 10. This CDR3 is 16 amino acids long. The CDR3 DNA is TGTGCCAGCAGCCTAACCCCGGGACAGAACAATCAGCCCCAGCATTTT. Its protein is CASSLTPGQNNQPQHF.

This chain joins TRBV19 and TRBJ2-1; D uncertain. The CDR3 has 11 amino acids. The ends were cut back, 4 bases at V and 10 bases at J, with 8 bases in the middle. Germline CDR1 LNHDA, CDR2 SQIVND (reference sequence). The CDR3 nucleotides read TGTGCCAGTAGTACCCCCGGGGAGCAGTTCTTC. Encoded protein: CASSTPGEQFF.

J is TRBJ1-6 and V is TRBV29-1; 9 positions agree with TRBD1. Trimming removed 5 bases from V and 4 bases from J; junction bases left unmatched: 6. CDR1 SQVTM and CDR2 ANQGSEA come from the germline V gene. The CDR3 loop spans 15 amino acids. CDR3 region: CSVRLTGGYNSPLHF. The DNA of the CDR3 is TGCAGCGTTCGTTTGACAGGGGGATATAATTCACCCCTCCACTTT.

The chain recombines TRBV11-2 with TRBJ2-7; TRBD1 is a possible D gene (7 bases). V was shortened by 4 bases and J by 3 bases, with 13 bases between the two germline ends. The CDR3 consists of 14 residues. Germline CDR1 is SGHAT and CDR2 is FQNNGV. Here the CDR3 DNA reads TGTGCCAGCAGCTCCACCCAGGGGGGCTACGAGCAGTACTTC. This translates into CASSSTQGGYEQYF.

This clonotype was picked up many times. This sequence joins TRBV7-9 and TRBJ2-5; the D gene is possibly TRBD2 (5 bases). This CDR3 contains 17 residues. V was trimmed by 1 base and J by 1 base, leaving 16 bases between them. Germline V gives CDR1 SEHNR, CDR2 FQNEAQ (reference sequence). The CDR3 DNA is TGTGCCAGCAGCTTAGGTGCGAGGGCTCGAGCCCAAGAGACCCAGTACTTC. It codes for CASSLGARARAQETQYF.

This clonotype was detected only once. The chain recombines TRBV2 with TRBJ2-1; 9 bases align to TRBD1. This CDR3 has 14 amino acids. With 6 bases clipped from V and 9 bases from J, the junction kept 9 bases outside the gene matches. Germline CDR1 is SNHLY and CDR2 is FYNNEI. CDR3 region: CASSPIDRGSEQFF. The CDR3 bases are TGTGCCAGCAGCCCCATCGACAGGGGGTCTGAGCAGTTCTTC.

This clonotype was found many times. CDR3 nucleotides: TGTGCCAGCACCCCGTCCGGGACAGGCCAGTATGGCTACACCTTC. As protein: CASTPSGTGQYGYTF. This chain uses TRBV12-3 or TRBV12-4 with TRBJ1-2; 8 bases fit TRBD1. This CDR3 comprises 15 residues. V shed 7 bases and J 5 bases; nucleotides not matched to a gene: 12.

This clonotype was seen ten or more times. The chain joins TRBV7-8 to TRBJ2-1; TRBD1 agrees at 12 bases. CDR3 length equals 16 residues. Germline values: CDR1 SGHVS, CDR2 FQNEAQ. After removal of 5 bases from V and 5 bases from J, the junction contained 7 bases not matched to a gene. In DNA, the CDR3 is TGTGCCAGCAGCCGAGCCGGGACAGGGGGCCACAATGAGCAGTTCTTC. Its protein is CASSRAGTGGHNEQFF.

The sample holds many counts of this clonotype. One end of the junction does not line up with germline, which may come from a read error. V and J are TRBV7-8 and TRBJ2-5; perhaps TRBD1 as D (5 bases). Germline V gene sequence: CDR1 SGHVS, CDR2 FQNEAQ. CDR3 length equals 15 residues. CDR3 in DNA: TGTGCCAGCACCTTACAGGAGCAGTCTTTGGGGACCCAGTACTTC. This translates into CASTLQEQSLGTQYF.

This clonotype was detected many times. The CDR3 reads CASSSGLAGSTDTQYF. DNA for the CDR3: TGTGCCAGCAGCTCAGGACTAGCGGGTAGCACAGATACGCAGTATTTT. This chain connects TRBV7-2 to TRBJ2-3, with 11 nucleotides matching TRBD2. The CDR3 runs 16 residues. CDR1 and CDR2 from the germline V gene are SGHTA and FQGNSA. Trimming at V came to 4 bases and at J to 0 bases, leaving 3 bases not matched to a gene. The variable domain in full, with the rest retrieved from reference TRBV7-2 and TRBJ2-3, is GAGVSQSPSNKVTEKGKDVELRCDPISGHTALYWYRQSLGQGLEFLIYFQGNSAPDKSGLPSDRFSAERTGGSVSTLTIQRTQQEDSAVYLCASSSGLAGSTDTQYFGPGTRLTVL.